This T cell receptor (beta chain) derives from a study of shared clonotypes between healthy human individuals. Using immunoSEQ multiplex PCR, the repertoire was profiled, and TCRdb retains in-frame clones only, with some absent. Among millions of clones, approximately 94% were seen once, and the ten largest hold about 1.1%. The naive CD8 population came from CD45RO-negative cells selected for CCR7, without terminally differentiated effector memory CD45RA+ cells. The clonotype originates from a man between 18 and 35 years old in good health. The sample was naive CD8+ T cells sorted from blood.

CDR3 sequence (DNA): TGTGCCAGCAGTGTGTGGGCCGGGGAGCTGTTTTTT. Protein sequence: CASSVWAGELFF. The chain is built from TRBV2 and TRBJ2-2; D uncertain. Trimming took 4 bases from V and 6 from J, leaving 6 bases between them. Germline lookup yields CDR1 SNHLY and CDR2 FYNNEI. CDR3 size: 12 residues.